This T cell receptor (beta chain) was documented in a study of OX40 agonist ivuxolimab in advanced cancers. Study-level information: Patients were given ivuxolimab, an antibody that agonizes OX40 (CD134).

The method was immunoSEQ multiplex PCR; TCRdb's version includes in-frame clones alone and lacks a portion of them. The sample yields about 150,000 clones, just over 90% seen once. Overall study findings and caveats: Nonresponders, in some cases, also had low normalized T-cell clonal expansion. The mean number of expanded clones was higher in CD8+ T cells than in CD4+. The specificity for antigen of the expanded peripheral T cells was not determined.

Concerning this clone itself: Its antigen remains unknown.

Here the sequenced sample was CD4+ or CD8+ T cells sorted from blood, taken in a trial of the OX40 agonist ivuxolimab. The TCR was taken from an adult with an advanced solid tumor such as melanoma, head and neck, liver or kidney cancer.

CDR3 residues: CASSLAGQDTYEQYF. CDR3 DNA: TGTGCCAGCAGCTTGGCCGGTCAGGACACCTACGAGCAGTACTTC. The chain joins TRBV5-5 to TRBJ2-7, with a possible D match to TRBD1 (5 bases). Trimming removed 0 bases at V and 2 bases at J, with 12 bases between. Germline V CDR1 and CDR2: SGHKS, YYEKEE (reference sequence). This CDR3 has 15 amino acids.